Shown below are 8 T cell receptor beta chains from a single sample sequenced in a study of cytomegalovirus exposure and HLA in healthy donors listed by TCRdb under 2017. Libraries came from the immunoSEQ multiplex PCR assay. The table comes from immuneACCESS by way of TCRdb, which keeps in-frame sequences with V and J called. Part of the clones is missing from these tables; in studies checked, under half for an unresolved V gene and the rest for unknown reasons. This sample lists 120,000 to 150,000 clones; roughly nine tenths were detected once. 2.9% of the sample comes from the top ten. The sample taken for sequencing was PBMCs. The receptors stem from a man aged 18 to 30 in good health and CMV-seronegative.

The V gene is TRBV15, the J gene TRBJ1-1; TRBD1 might be the D (5 bases). CDR3 length: 13 amino acids. The germline V gene has CDR1 LNHNV and CDR2 YYDKDF (reference sequence). The ends were cut back, 2 bases at V and 3 bases at J, with 7 bases in the middle. The CDR3 DNA reads TGTGCCACCAGCAGATCAGGGTACACTGAAGCTTTCTTT. As protein: CATSRSGYTEAFF.

The chain uses TRBV5-1 and TRBJ2-7; 15 positions agree with TRBD2. V gave up 4 bases and J gave up 3 bases; unmatched junction bases: 8. CDR1 SGHRS and CDR2 YFSETQ come from the germline V gene. This CDR3 region has 17 residues. In DNA form, the CDR3 reads TGCGCCAGCAGCCCAGCCGCGGGACTAGCGGGGGGCTACGAGCAGTACTTC. Residues: CASSPAAGLAGGYEQYF.

About this clone itself: One end of the junction fails to match germline, which may point to a read error. The chain links TRBV15 to TRBJ2-3, with D maybe TRBD1 (8 bases). This CDR3 is 12 amino acids long. Germline V gene data show CDR1 as LNHNV and CDR2 as YYDKDF (reference sequence). Here the CDR3 reads CATSRGGDRPHF. CDR3 nucleotide sequence: TGTGCCACCAGCAGGGGAGGGGACAGGCCCCATTTT.

This clone was detected only once. The rearrangement uses TRBV27 and TRBJ1-6; D unclear. CDR3 length: 13 amino acids. The germline gives CDR1 MNHEY, CDR2 SMNVEV (reference sequence). The ends were cut back, 4 bases at V and 8 bases at J, with 9 bases in the middle. This CDR3 reads CASSWEGDSPLHF. The CDR3, as DNA: TGTGCCAGCAGTTGGGAGGGTGATTCACCCCTCCACTTT.

The chain carries TRBV11-2 and TRBJ2-7, with 7 bases that match TRBD1. The V segment lost 5 bases and the J segment 5 bases; nucleotides outside the gene matches: 12. Germline values: CDR1 SGHAT, CDR2 FQNNGV. The CDR3 spans 15 residues. CDR3 in amino acids: CASSNRQGSYDEQYF. In DNA form, the CDR3 reads TGTGCCAGCAGCAACCGACAGGGTTCCTACGACGAGCAGTACTTC.

V usage is TRBV28 and J usage is TRBJ1-1, with D uncertain. Trimming cost V 2 bases and J 6 bases, with 7 bases left between them. Germline V gene lookup returns CDR1 MDHEN and CDR2 SYDVKM. This CDR3 is built from 12 residues. The CDR3 reads CASSLTVAEAFF. The CDR3 DNA reads as TGTGCCAGCAGTTTAACGGTAGCTGAAGCTTTCTTT. Full variable domain (rest looked up from reference TRBV28 and TRBJ1-1): DVKVTQSSRYLVKRTGEKVFLECVQDMDHENMFWYRQDPGLGLRLIYFSYDVKMKEKGDIPEGYSVSREKKERFSLILESASTNQTSMYLCASSLTVAEAFFGQGTRLTVV.

This clone was observed a few times. The chain uses TRBV29-1 and TRBJ1-5; weak D call: TRBD1 (6 bases). Germline assignment: CDR1 SQVTM and CDR2 ANQGSEA. This CDR3 is 14 amino acids long. Trimming took 5 bases from V and 4 from J, leaving 15 bases between them. The CDR3: CSVRPPGDNQPQHF. CDR3 nucleotides: TGCAGCGTTCGGCCGCCAGGGGATAATCAGCCCCAGCATTTT.

The gene calls are TRBV15 and TRBJ1-5; 7 positions match TRBD1. Germline loops: CDR1 LNHNV, CDR2 YYDKDF (reference sequence). Trimming cost V 6 bases and J 15 bases; bases outside gene matches: 11. The CDR3 sequence is 12 residues long. The CDR3 spells CATRGEETGLHF. The CDR3 DNA sequence: TGTGCCACCAGAGGTGAGGAGACAGGGCTGCATTTT.